This T cell receptor beta chain is drawn from a study of shared clonotypes between healthy human individuals. Trimming removed 10 bases from V and 10 bases from J, with 19 bases in between. The germline CDR1 and CDR2 sequences are SNHLY and FYNNEI. The CDR3 is made up of 12 amino acids. Study-level findings and limits: It was the few donors that limited the genetic and exposure-history diversity represented.

In regard to this clone: Its antigen is undetermined.

The protocol was immunoSEQ multiplex PCR, while the TCRdb copy is restricted to in-frame clones and leaves out a portion. The sample contains approximately 720,000 clones, about 91% of which appear only once. Naive CD8 cells were CD45RO-negative, positively selected for CCR7, excluding terminally differentiated effector memory CD45RA+ cells. Donation came from healthy HIV-negative adults that had no recent acute infections or vaccinations. The sample was naive CD8+ T cells sorted from blood. This receptor was obtained from a man aged 30-40 years in good health. This chain connects TRBV2 to TRBJ1-1, with D uncertain. CDR3 sequence: CAIERAWGGAFF. The CDR3 region has the DNA TGTGCCATCGAGAGGGCGTGGGGTGGAGCTTTCTTT.